One and the same sample provided the 3 T cell receptor beta chains below, sequenced in a study of blood T cell repertoires in COVID-19. TCRdb's table, derived via immunoSEQ multiplex PCR, lists solely in-frame clones and lacks some. The sample lists 95,000 to 150,000 clones, around 88% occurring once. Material for sequencing was peripheral blood. The receptors derive from a man older than 75 with active or convalescent COVID-19.

This chain connects TRBV5-4 to TRBJ1-1, with D unclear. This CDR3 comprises 14 residues. The germline CDR1 and CDR2 sequences are SGHNT and YYREEE (reference sequence). Trimming removed 4 bases at V and 1 base at J, with 11 bases between. The CDR3 spells CASSPGQSNTEAFF. CDR3 in DNA: TGTGCCAGCAGCCCAGGCCAATCGAACACTGAAGCTTTCTTT.

The gene calls are TRBV18 and TRBJ1-2; 10 nucleotides match TRBD1. Germline V CDR1 and CDR2: KGHSH, LQKENI. Losses at the gene ends were 2 bases for V and 7 bases for J; bases not matched to a gene: 13. The CDR3 sequence is 17 residues long. The CDR3: CASSPAIVPGQGSGYTF. The CDR3 DNA follows: TGTGCCAGCTCACCAGCCATAGTCCCGGGACAGGGGTCTGGCTACACCTTC.

The rearrangement joins TRBV6-5 to TRBJ1-5, with TRBD1 matching 10 bases. The junction had 8 bases not matched to a gene; V was cut back by 8 bases and J by 7 bases. CDR1 is MNHEY, CDR2 SVGAGI, per germline. The CDR3 extends over 14 amino acids. CDR3 nucleotides: TGTGCCAGCCCCTCGGACAGGGGGAACCAGCCCCAGCATTTT. Its translation is CASPSDRGNQPQHF.